This T cell receptor beta chain originates from a study of a mutant IDH1 vaccine in newly diagnosed glioma. The overall study: Eight vaccinations reached patients in weeks 1, 3, 5, 7, 11, 15, 19 and 23. Treated patients comprised around 60% males and about 38% females, mean age about 38 years.

Details on this clone: As yet, its antigen is unknown.

V lost 10 bases and J lost 6, with 16 bases in between. This CDR3 spans 13 amino acids. Per germline, CDR1 ENHRY and CDR2 SYGVKD. The time point denotes: week 23, last vaccination. Topical imiquimod accompanied each vaccine dose, which consisted of 300 ug of mutant IDH1 20-mer peptide. Sequencing was performed with immunoSEQ multiplex PCR; in TCRdb, only in-frame clones are kept and a portion is missing. The sample shows 65,000 or so clones, roughly 85% of them seen only once. Study-wide findings and caveats: Immune responses arising from the vaccine appeared in around 93% of patients.

The sequenced sample was PBMCs, obtained from a glioma patient whose treatment included an IDH1 peptide vaccine. This TCR came from a man aged 25 to 45 with glioma. The chain links TRBV10-3 to TRBJ2-1; the D gene is possibly TRBD2 (5 bases). CDR3: CATLQVGVNEQFF. The CDR3 nucleotides read TGTGCCACCCTCCAGGTGGGAGTCAATGAGCAGTTCTTC.